The clone carrying this T cell receptor (beta chain) has a single count. Its antigen is not identified. This entry belongs to a study of cytomegalovirus exposure and HLA in healthy donors. General study points: A classifier reportedly called cytomegalovirus status with high sensitivity and specificity. Cytomegalovirus-associated TCR beta chains were listed, numbering some 180.

Per the germline V gene, CDR1 is MDHEN and CDR2 is SYDVKM. This CDR3 region has 15 residues. Trimming at V came to 6 bases and at J to 6 bases, leaving 13 bases not matched to a gene. Healthy individuals who donated bone marrow served as the donors. The PCR had 60 Vbeta and 13 Jbeta primers. Generated by immunoSEQ multiplex PCR, the TCRdb table keeps only in-frame clones and is missing some. Of some 170,000 clones listed, 77% are singletons. The V and J genes are TRBV28 and TRBJ1-2; TRBD1 matches at 7 bases. The sample was PBMCs. This clonotype originated in an older woman in good health and CMV-seropositive. The CDR3 spells CASRGRRGRDHGYTF. CDR3 DNA sequence: TGTGCCAGCAGGGGGAGGAGGGGGCGCGACCATGGCTACACCTTC.